What follows are 21 T cell receptor beta chains derived from one specimen sequenced in a study of shared clonotypes between healthy human individuals (TCRdb year 2020). CD8 naive samples were obtained by positive selection for CCR7 among CD45RO-negative cells, yielding a CD45RA+CCR7+ population from which TemRA cells were excluded. Library generation was performed with the immunoSEQ multiplex PCR assay. This immuneACCESS table, as held by TCRdb, lists in-frame sequences with V and J called but not all clones. Of the missing ones, under half trace to an unresolved V gene in checked studies; the others have no known cause. Here the sample has under 850,000 clones; 80% to 95% occur a single time. The ten largest clones represent nearly 25% of the sample. Sequenced input: naive CD8+ T cells sorted from blood. According to the study, the label for this sample's cell subset or site signals: CD45RA+CCR7+. These receptors all stem from a man under 40 in good health.

For this clone: Within the sample, other DNA sequences also encode this same CDR3. The chain couples TRBV6-5 to TRBJ2-7; no reliable D call. Trimming took off 4 bases at V and 1 base at J, with 5 bases between the two ends. This CDR3 contains 12 residues. The germline CDR1 and CDR2 sequences are MNHEY and SVGAGI. The CDR3 spells CASSSGSYEQYF. CDR3 sequence (DNA): TGTGCCAGCAGTTCCGGGTCCTACGAGCAGTACTTC.

The chain joins TRBV25-1 to TRBJ2-7; either TRBD1 or TRBD2 may supply D (6 bases each). The germline V gene has CDR1 MGHDK and CDR2 SYGVNS. The CDR3 sequence is 12 residues long. Trimming stripped 6 bases from V and 5 bases from J, with 11 bases between. The CDR3 DNA follows: TGTGCCAGCAGCCCCGGGGGCCACGAGCAGTACTTC. Amino acid sequence: CASSPGGHEQYF.

J is TRBJ1-2 and V is TRBV7-9; TRBD1 agrees at 9 bases. The V and J ends lost 5 bases and 5 bases, in that order; junction bases with no gene match: 9. The CDR3 runs 15 residues. CDR1 is SEHNR and CDR2 is FQNEAQ in the germline V gene (reference sequence). CDR3 DNA sequence: TGTGCCAGCAGCCCCCCAAACAGGGGGCTATATGGCTACACCTTC. Translating gives CASSPPNRGLYGYTF. Combining the CDR3 with reference TRBV7-9 and TRBJ1-2 gives the whole variable domain DTGVSQNPRHKITKRGQNVTFRCDPISEHNRLYWYRQTLGQGPEFLTYFQNEAQLEKSRLLSDRFSAERPKGSFSTLEIQRTEQGDSAMYLCASSPPNRGLYGYTFGSGTRLTVV.

The chain links TRBV7-3 to TRBJ2-3; D unclear. CDR3 length: 14 residues. CDR1 SGHTA and CDR2 FQGTGA come from the germline V gene. Trimming took 2 bases from V and 0 from J, leaving 6 bases between them. The chain's CDR3 is CASSLVGSTDTQYF. DNA of the CDR3: TGTGCCAGCAGCTTAGTGGGGAGCACAGATACGCAGTATTTT.

The V call is TRBV5-4, the J call TRBJ2-1; 9 nucleotides align to TRBD1. The V and J ends lost 10 bases and 4 bases, in that order; junction bases with no gene match: 12. The CDR3 is made up of 15 amino acids. Looked up from germline, CDR1 is SGHNT and CDR2 is YYREEE (reference sequence). The CDR3 nucleotides are TGTGCCTCGCTAAGTCCCGGGACAGGGTACAATGAGCAGTTCTTC. It specifies CASLSPGTGYNEQFF.

The V gene is TRBV29-1, the J gene TRBJ2-5, with 10 positions matching TRBD1. The J segment lost 4 bases and the V segment lost 6 bases, leaving 8 bases of the junction unmatched. This CDR3 is built from 14 residues. CDR1 is SQVTM and CDR2 is ANQGSEA in the germline V gene. CDR3 DNA: TGCAGCGTCGTCGGACAGGGGGTGGGAGAGACCCAGTACTTC. It codes for CSVVGQGVGETQYF.

This chain joins TRBV19 and TRBJ2-1; D gene ambiguous. The CDR3 covers 16 residues. Deletions cut 3 bases from V and 1 base from J, with 13 bases between. Germline V lookup: CDR1 LNHDA, CDR2 SQIVND (reference sequence). CDR3 DNA: TGTGCCAGTAGTATTATCGACGGGCCTTCCTACAATGAGCAGTTCTTC. Its protein product is CASSIIDGPSYNEQFF.

The rearrangement joins TRBV28 to TRBJ2-1; D is tentatively TRBD1 or TRBD2 (6 bases each). In germline, CDR1 is MDHEN, CDR2 SYDVKM. This CDR3 is 16 amino acids long. Trimming stripped 10 bases from V and 2 bases from J, with 21 bases between. CDR3 nucleotides: TGTGCCACCAAGTTGGCCGGGGGCAGCCCCTACAATGAGCAGTTCTTC. It is translated as CATKLAGGSPYNEQFF. Using reference TRBV28 and TRBJ2-1 for the parts outside the CDR3, the full variable domain is DVKVTQSSRYLVKRTGEKVFLECVQDMDHENMFWYRQDPGLGLRLIYFSYDVKMKEKGDIPEGYSVSREKKERFSLILESASTNQTSMYLCATKLAGGSPYNEQFFGPGTRLTVL.

V is TRBV16 and J is TRBJ2-1, with D hard to call. Germline V gene lookup returns CDR1 KGHSY and CDR2 FQNENV. The CDR3 contains 12 residues. With 7 bases removed from V and 2 bases from J, the gap between germline ends came to 6 bases. In DNA form, the CDR3 reads TGTGCCAGCACCGAGGCCTACAATGAGCAGTTCTTC. This translates into CASTEAYNEQFF.

The chain employs TRBV11-2 and TRBJ2-2; TRBD1 or TRBD2 may be the D gene (5 bases each). Trimming removed 4 bases at V and 0 bases at J, with 12 bases between. The germline gives CDR1 SGHAT, CDR2 FQNNGV. CDR3 length: 16 amino acids. CDR3 DNA sequence: TGTGCCAGCAGCTCCCGGGACGAGACGAACACCGGGGAGCTGTTTTTT. Its translation: CASSSRDETNTGELFF. The full variable domain, completed using reference TRBV11-2 and TRBJ2-2, is EAGVAQSPRYKIIEKRQSVAFWCNPISGHATLYWYQQILGQGPKLLIQFQNNGVVDDSQLPKDRFSAERLKGVDSTLKIQPAKLEDSAVYLCASSSRDETNTGELFFGEGSRLTVL.

This chain links TRBV6-5 with TRBJ1-4; the match to TRBD1 covers 7 bases. Germline CDR1 and CDR2: MNHEY and SVGAGI. This CDR3 spans 15 amino acids. The junction had 7 bases not matched to a gene; V was cut back by 2 bases and J by 7 bases. CDR3 loop: CASSYRGGGSEKLFF. CDR3 coding DNA: TGTGCCAGCAGTTACCGAGGGGGCGGAAGTGAAAAACTGTTTTTT.

The rearrangement joins TRBV7-2 to TRBJ2-4; D is tentatively TRBD1 or TRBD2 (5 bases each). Germline V lookup: CDR1 SGHTA, CDR2 FQGNSA. V was shortened by 5 bases and J by 0 bases, with 14 bases between the two germline ends. The CDR3 extends over 16 amino acids. CDR3 amino acids: CASSGRGALAKNIQYF. CDR3 coding DNA: TGTGCCAGCAGCGGTCGAGGGGCCCTAGCCAAAAACATTCAGTACTTC. Combining the CDR3 with reference TRBV7-2 and TRBJ2-4 gives the whole variable domain GAGVSQSPSNKVTEKGKDVELRCDPISGHTALYWYRQSLGQGLEFLIYFQGNSAPDKSGLPSDRFSAERTGGSVSTLTIQRTQQEDSAVYLCASSGRGALAKNIQYFGAGTRLSVL.

The J gene is TRBJ2-2, the V gene TRBV7-9; D might be TRBD2 (5 bases). Between the trimmed V and J ends, which lost 5 bases and 0 bases, there was a span of 13 bases. The germline gives CDR1 SEHNR, CDR2 FQNEAQ (reference sequence). The CDR3 covers 16 residues. This chain's CDR3 is CASSPGEGPNTGELFF. CDR3 sequence (DNA): TGTGCCAGCAGCCCCGGGGAAGGTCCGAACACCGGGGAGCTGTTTTTT.

The sample holds a few counts of this clone. The rearrangement joins TRBV5-1 to TRBJ1-5, with D uncertain. The CDR3 has 14 residues. V was clipped by 0 bases and J by 6 bases, with 10 bases between them. Germline CDR1 SGHRS, CDR2 YFSETQ. The CDR3 DNA follows: TGCGCCAGCAGCTTGGTAGCGTCGGGTCAGCCCCAGCATTTT. Encoded protein: CASSLVASGQPQHF.

This CDR3 is CASSYPGIYNEQFF. DNA for the CDR3: TGTGCCAGCAGTTACCCGGGGATCTACAATGAGCAGTTCTTC. This rearrangement joins TRBV6-5 to TRBJ2-1, with D possibly matching TRBD2 (5 bases). The germline gives CDR1 MNHEY, CDR2 SVGAGI. The CDR3 runs to 14 residues. Trimming cost V 2 bases and J 3 bases, with 8 bases left between them.

The V gene is TRBV29-1, the J gene TRBJ2-3, with 9 bases lining up with TRBD2. The CDR3 loop spans 17 amino acids. Germline CDR1 and CDR2: SQVTM and ANQGSEA. V was clipped by 6 bases and J by 4 bases; unmatched bases: 17. As DNA, the CDR3 is TGCAGCGTCATTATTGGGGCGGGAGGGCGTTTGCCAGATACGCAGTATTTT. Its translation: CSVIIGAGGRLPDTQYF.

This clone was observed a single time. This chain connects TRBV2 to TRBJ2-1, with unresolved D. Trimming removed 5 bases at V and 4 bases at J, with 6 bases between. This CDR3 spans 12 amino acids. CDR1 SNHLY and CDR2 FYNNEI come from the germline V gene. The CDR3 region has the DNA TGTGCCAGCAGTCAAGGATACAATGAGCAGTTCTTC. It translates to CASSQGYNEQFF.

To note about this clone: Other DNA sequences of this sample code for an identical CDR3. The CDR3 here is CASSPGTGELFF. In nucleotides, the CDR3 is TGTGCCAGCTCACCCGGCACCGGGGAGCTGTTTTTT. This chain links TRBV18 with TRBJ2-2; D ambiguous. The CDR3 is 12 residues long. The germline V and J ends were trimmed by 3 bases and 4 bases, with 3 bases remaining between them. From germline, CDR1 is KGHSH and CDR2 LQKENI.

This clone has only a few counts. V is TRBV6-5 and J is TRBJ2-7; no firm D call. The CDR3 is 11 residues long. The ends were cut back, 2 bases at V and 10 bases at J, with 9 bases in the middle. Germline V CDR1 and CDR2: MNHEY, SVGAGI. CDR3 bases: TGTGCCAGCAGTTACCAAGGCTACCAGTACTTC. Translated: CASSYQGYQYF.

The chain links TRBV7-8 to TRBJ2-1; 7 positions match TRBD2. There are 13 residues in the CDR3. After removal of 1 base from V and 9 bases from J, the junction contained 3 bases not matched to a gene. The germline CDR1 and CDR2 sequences are SGHVS and FQNEAQ. The CDR3 DNA reads TGTGCCAGCAGCTTAGGCGGGGGTTTTGAGCAGTTCTTC. Translated: CASSLGGGFEQFF.

The rearrangement links TRBV29-1 to TRBJ2-5; D might be TRBD1 or TRBD2, each matching 5 bases. The J call is uncertain, as TRBJ2-7 better fits the DNA end. The CDR3 sequence is 13 residues long. Looked up from germline, CDR1 is SQVTM and CDR2 is ANQGSEA. The CDR3 region has the DNA TGCAGCGTTGAGTCTCAGGGAGAGGGCGAGCAGTACTTC. Amino acids: CSVESQGEGEQYF.